The 21 T cell receptor beta chains in this list originate from one sample, sequenced in a study of Ad26.COV2.S vaccination and SARS-CoV-2 variants. Treatment meaning: some 20 received Ad26.COV2.S at low or high dose, single or two shots; roughly five received placebo; per-sample allocation not given. Sampling was done on day 63 after the first vaccine or placebo injection. Profiling relied on immunoSEQ multiplex PCR, and the TCRdb table lists in-frame clones only, not all of them. Here the sample spans about half a million clones, roughly 87% being singletons. The sequenced sample was peripheral blood, obtained in a trial of Ad26.COV2.S vaccine versus placebo. The receptors were gathered from a person between 18 and 65 years old who received the Ad26.COV2.S COVID-19 vaccine or a placebo.

This chain uses TRBV28 with TRBJ1-1; D is unclear. The CDR3 has 15 amino acids. Germline CDR1 and CDR2: MDHEN and SYDVKM. Trimming removed 3 bases at V and 4 bases at J, with 15 bases between. The CDR3 DNA is TGTGCCAGCAGTTTTCTGGGCGGTCTGGGCACTGAAGCTTTCTTT. Translating it yields CASSFLGGLGTEAFF. Supplemented by reference TRBV28 and TRBJ1-1, the full variable domain reads DVKVTQSSRYLVKRTGEKVFLECVQDMDHENMFWYRQDPGLGLRLIYFSYDVKMKEKGDIPEGYSVSREKKERFSLILESASTNQTSMYLCASSFLGGLGTEAFFGQGTRLTVV.

CDR3 sequence: CASSQKGGGYGYTF. CDR3 coding DNA: TGTGCCAGCAGCCAAAAAGGGGGGGGTTATGGCTACACCTTC. V usage is TRBV4-2 and J usage is TRBJ1-2; possible D gene TRBD1, 6 bases. CDR3 size: 14 residues. CDR1 and CDR2 (germline): LGHNA, YNFKEQ. V lost 2 bases and J 5 bases, leaving 12 bases between the germline ends.

The rearrangement links TRBV6-2 or TRBV6-3 to TRBJ2-3; no reliable D call. The CDR3 contains 16 residues. The germline V gene has CDR1 MNHEY and CDR2 SVGEGT. The ends were cut back, 2 bases at V and 0 bases at J, with 12 bases in the middle. The CDR3 loop reads CASSYAPRRSTDTQYF. For the CDR3, the DNA is TGTGCCAGCAGTTACGCCCCGCGGCGGAGCACAGATACGCAGTATTTT.

The chain joins TRBV18 to TRBJ2-1; D might be TRBD2 (6 bases). Germline CDR1 and CDR2: KGHSH and LQKENI. The CDR3 length is 16 residues. V lost 0 bases and J lost 6, with 15 bases in between. CDR3 nucleotide sequence: TGTGCCAGCTCACCACCGATAGCGGTGATATCCAATGAGCAGTTCTTC. Encoded protein: CASSPPIAVISNEQFF.

V gene TRBV3-1 (or the pseudogene TRBV3-2) combines with J gene TRBJ2-7, with 11 bases that match TRBD1. The germline CDR1 and CDR2 sequences are LGHDT and YNNKEL (reference sequence). V dropped 2 bases and J dropped 2; count of bases not matched to a gene: 2. This CDR3 has 15 residues. The CDR3 here is CASSQPGQGAYEQYF. The CDR3 DNA sequence: TGTGCCAGCAGCCAACCGGGACAGGGGGCCTACGAGCAGTACTTC.

The J gene is TRBJ2-7, the V gene TRBV29-1; a possible D gene is TRBD2 (6 bases). This CDR3 region has 14 residues. Germline lookup yields CDR1 SQVTM and CDR2 ANQGSEA. Trimming left V 1 base short and J 7 bases short, with 17 bases between. The CDR3 nucleotides read TGCAGCGTTGAAGCGGGAGTGGAGGTTGGGGAGCAGTACTTC. Protein: CSVEAGVEVGEQYF.

The chain is built from TRBV7-2 and TRBJ2-3; 7 positions agree with TRBD1. In germline, CDR1 is SGHTA, CDR2 FQGNSA. V dropped 1 base and J dropped 4; count of bases not matched to a gene: 5. The CDR3 is 15 amino acids. The CDR3 sequence: CASSLGPGGPDTQYF. CDR3 sequence (DNA): TGTGCCAGCAGCTTAGGTCCAGGGGGACCAGATACGCAGTATTTT.

The V and J genes are TRBV9 and TRBJ1-3, with D perhaps TRBD1 (5 bases). CDR1 is SGDLS and CDR2 is YYNGEE in the germline V gene. This CDR3 is 16 amino acids long. Trimming left V 4 bases short and J 4 bases short, with 18 bases between. The DNA for the CDR3 is TGTGCCAGCAGCCCTACGGGGCTCCGGTCAGGAAACACCATATATTTT. It yields the protein CASSPTGLRSGNTIYF.

In its sample, this clone was seen once. The rearrangement joins TRBV6-5 to TRBJ2-4; D remains ambiguous. The ends were cut back, 3 bases at V and 0 bases at J, with 9 bases in the middle. This CDR3 contains 15 residues. Germline V gene sequence: CDR1 MNHEY, CDR2 SVGAGI. CDR3 loop: CASSYTVLAKNIQYF. As DNA, the CDR3 is TGTGCCAGCAGTTATACGGTACTAGCCAAAAACATTCAGTACTTC.

The V call is TRBV5-1, the J call TRBJ2-3, with no clear D. This CDR3 region has 16 residues. V was pared by 4 bases and J by 2 bases, with 17 bases between. Germline CDR1 reads SGHRS; CDR2 reads YFSETQ. CDR3 bases: TGCGCCAGCAGCCAAGGCACACGTACTATCACAGATACGCAGTATTTT. Residues: CASSQGTRTITDTQYF.

The chain employs TRBV19 and TRBJ1-5, with 7 bases aligning to TRBD1. The CDR3 loop spans 19 amino acids. Germline lookup yields CDR1 LNHDA and CDR2 SQIVND (reference sequence). V gave up 3 bases and J gave up 3 bases; unmatched junction bases: 17. CDR3 region: CASSIFESGGITYNQPQHF. The DNA of the CDR3 is TGTGCCAGTAGTATCTTCGAGTCAGGGGGTATTACCTACAATCAGCCCCAGCATTTT.

The chain has TRBV3-1 (or the pseudogene TRBV3-2) and TRBJ2-3, with TRBD2 identical over 8 bases. V lost 4 bases, J lost 0 bases, and 3 bases stayed unmatched. The CDR3 is 15 amino acids. Germline V CDR1 and CDR2: LGHDT, YNNKEL (reference sequence). The CDR3 sequence is CASSLLAGSTDTQYF. CDR3 DNA: TGTGCCAGCAGCCTCTTAGCGGGGAGCACAGATACGCAGTATTTT.

The chain combines TRBV4-2 with TRBJ1-2; TRBD1 aligns across 9 bases. V was pared by 4 bases and J by 8 bases, with 11 bases of the junction left unmatched. Looked up from germline, CDR1 is LGHNA and CDR2 is YNFKEQ. The CDR3 length is 15 residues. The CDR3 DNA sequence: TGTGCCAGCAGCCGACGTCCCGGGACAGGGTTGGGCTACACCTTC. Its protein is CASSRRPGTGLGYTF.

The chain is built from TRBV2 and TRBJ2-3; D possibly matches TRBD1 or TRBD2 (5 bases each). CDR1 and CDR2 from the germline V gene are SNHLY and FYNNEI. V was pared by 7 bases and J by 6 bases, with 17 bases between. The CDR3 spans 14 residues. The CDR3 region is CASIGAGLRDTQYF. In DNA, the CDR3 is TGTGCCAGCATCGGGGCAGGCCTTCGGGATACGCAGTATTTT.

The rearrangement joins TRBV12-3 or TRBV12-4 to TRBJ2-5; D unresolved. The ends were cut back, 5 bases at V and 5 bases at J, with 6 bases in the middle. The CDR3 runs to 11 residues. CDR3 DNA: TGTGCCAGCAGTACCTGGGAGACCCAGTACTTC. This codes for CASSTWETQYF.

The V gene is TRBV11-2, the J gene TRBJ1-2, with no clear D. This CDR3 has 13 amino acids. V lost 1 base, J lost 5 bases, and 8 bases lay in between. The germline gives CDR1 SGHAT, CDR2 FQNNGV. The DNA for the CDR3 is TGTGCCAGCAGCTTAGTCGCCGGATATGGCTACACCTTC. The encoded protein is CASSLVAGYGYTF.

This clone appeared a single time. The gene calls are TRBV6-5 and TRBJ1-5; no clear D gene. This CDR3 is 13 amino acids long. Trimming removed 7 bases from V and 1 base from J, with 8 bases in between. CDR1 is MNHEY, CDR2 SVGAGI, per germline. The chain's CDR3 is CASKVRSNQPQHF. CDR3 bases: TGTGCCAGCAAGGTCCGGAGCAATCAGCCCCAGCATTTT.

This chain uses TRBV5-1 with TRBJ2-1; 11 bases are a match to TRBD2. Germline CDR1 is SGHRS and CDR2 is YFSETQ. Trimming at V came to 3 bases and at J to 6 bases, leaving 5 bases not matched to a gene. The CDR3 sequence is 15 residues long. CDR3 residues: CASSSSGRRVNEQFF. Here the CDR3 DNA reads TGCGCCAGCAGCTCTAGCGGGAGGAGGGTCAATGAGCAGTTCTTC.

V and J are TRBV7-2 and TRBJ1-2; the match to TRBD1 covers 7 bases. The J segment lost 4 bases and the V segment lost 5 bases, leaving 19 bases of the junction unmatched. There are 18 residues in the CDR3. Germline assignment: CDR1 SGHTA and CDR2 FQGNSA. CDR3 sequence: CASSLRALRDRVFYGYTF. The CDR3 DNA follows: TGTGCCAGCAGCCTTAGAGCTTTACGGGACAGAGTCTTCTATGGCTACACCTTC.

V and J are TRBV5-1 and TRBJ1-1; no firm D call. The CDR3 is made up of 13 amino acids. V shed 1 base and J shed 4 bases, with 8 bases lying between them. The germline gives CDR1 SGHRS, CDR2 YFSETQ. The DNA of the CDR3 is TGCGCCAGCAGCTTGCGTTCGGGCACTGAAGCTTTCTTT. Its protein is CASSLRSGTEAFF. Together with reference TRBV5-1 and TRBJ1-1, the CDR3 gives the full variable domain: KAGVTQTPRYLIKTRGQQVTLSCSPISGHRSVSWYQQTPGQGLQFLFEYFSETQRNKGNFPGRFSGRQFSNSRSEMNVSTLELGDSALYLCASSLRSGTEAFFGQGTRLTVV.

This sequence joins TRBV24-1 and TRBJ2-1; TRBD2 aligns across 7 bases. The CDR3 runs 17 residues. Germline V lookup: CDR1 KGHDR, CDR2 SFDVKD. Trimming cost V 3 bases and J 3 bases; bases outside gene matches: 10. This chain's CDR3 is CATSDPGRESDYNEQFF. For the CDR3, the DNA is TGTGCCACCAGTGATCCGGGGCGGGAGTCAGACTACAATGAGCAGTTCTTC.